This entry features one T cell receptor (beta chain) sequence. This clonotype was found many times. No antigen is known for it. No much larger clone exists at a distance of one base, and base qualities are not known. This entry belongs to a study of T-cell memory formation after mild COVID-19 (dated by TCRdb to the early 2020s). The study in broad terms: TCR sequence clusters from the two donors were largely donor specific. In a couple of donors, T-cell clones that expanded and contracted after mild COVID-19 were followed by sequencing TCRalpha and TCRbeta repertoires longitudinally. Two young, previously healthy adult volunteers, one female and one male, were included in the cohort.

The CDR3 numbers 15 residues from cysteine through phenylalanine. Only the CDR3 region is kept as DNA, spanning 45 bases read in frame from base 1. From V the trimming removes 3 bases and from J it removes 2 bases, while the gene matches leave 7 bases of the junction unaccounted for. From the germline V gene, CDR1 is SGDLS and CDR2 is YYNGEE. Instrument on record: Illumina NovaSeq 6000. cDNA libraries for TCRalpha and TCRbeta were prepared by 5'RACE using constant-segment primers, with sample barcodes and unique molecular identifiers added. RNA was extracted from every sample with Trizol reagent. Amplification of the libraries took two PCR steps, and the second step added a second sample barcode plus Illumina TruSeq adapters. Libraries were sequenced on an Illumina NovaSeq with 2 x 150 bp paired-end reads. Under the source paper's analysis protocol: With migec v1.2.7, reads were demultiplexed and then collapsed into UMI-guided consensus sequences. Using mixcr v2.1.11, the UMI consensuses were aligned to TRA and TRB V and J templates and assembled into clonotypes. A clonotype was counted as expanded or contracted only when both edgeR and NoisET called the clonotype significant, with the noise models trained on biological replicates. For edgeR calls, a false discovery rate-adjusted p below 0.01 and a log2 fold-change threshold of 1 were applied. As an exploratory analysis of dynamics, max-normalized trajectories of the 1000 most abundant clonotypes were examined with PCA combined with hierarchical clustering. Separately sequenced CD4+ and CD8+ repertoires were used to assign a CD4 or CD8 phenotype to each responding clone. TCRdb handled the public reads itself, with Q25 trimming in fastp and clone calling in MiXCR, and kept productive beta chains. One record per CDR3 amino acid sequence lists the most common genes and DNA. Clone size and V and J calls follow TCRdb, not the original study. The sample yields over 50,000 distinct CDR3 sequences; around 10% were counted once. The ten largest clones represent about an eighth of the sample.

Ficoll-Paque density gradient centrifugation was the method used to isolate PBMCs. The study at large found these results: Only a couple of mild cases were covered by the study, and larger cohorts that include severe cases with pre-infection samples were considered necessary. Contracting CD4+ clones were found mainly in CM and EM memory subsets, while CD8+ clones were enriched in EMRA. Clones contracting from day 15 to 85 had balanced CD4/CD8 phenotypes, while a second wave expanding from day 15 to 37 was biased towards CD4+. Whether the second-wave clones peaking on day 37 were SARS-CoV-2 specific was not confirmed. Some responding clones were found in pre-infection memory, which suggests that pre-existing cross-reactive memory T cells took part in the SARS-CoV-2 response.

Sequencing was performed on PBMCs or a T cell subset sorted from them (not recorded which). Rearrangement joined TRBV9 to TRBJ2-7; 8 central bases correspond to TRBD2. This TCR derives from an adult woman who had mild COVID-19 (a few samples of this study predate the infection). The sample titles of this study are shuffled in the database, so cell type and time point are left out; the donor was told from shared clones. The CDR3 in this case is CASSATPGLAYEQYF. The DNA sequence follows: TGTGCCAGCAGCGCAACACCGGGACTAGCCTACGAGCAGTACTTC. Extended through the reference TRBV9 and TRBJ2-7 proteins, this CDR3 yields the full variable domain: DSGVTQTPKHLITATGQRVTLRCSPRSGDLSVYWYQQSLDQGLQFLIQYYNGEERAKGNILERFSAQQFPDLHSELNLSSLELGDSALYFCASSATPGLAYEQYFGPGTRLTVT.